This T cell receptor (beta chain) appears in the sequencing data of a study of prognosis after radiotherapy for stage I lung cancer. About the research overall: Of the enrolled patients, 13 to 15 had newly diagnosed primary stage I lung tumors, while four to six had oligometastatic NSCLC following surgical resection of the primary tumor.

Germline-derived CDR1 and CDR2 are SNHLY and FYNNEI. CDR3 length: 11 amino acids. The genomic DNA TCR beta CDR3 region underwent two rounds of multiplex PCR. Primers specific to each TRBV and TRBJ gene drove first-round PCR. As the PCR entered its second round, universal primers were used. TCRdb passed the multiplex PCR reads through MiXCR, listing each CDR3 protein once. The sample carries almost 20,000 distinct CDR3 sequences, about 26% recorded once. This clonotype occurred many times. At one of its ends the junction is not consistent with the germline gene, which may arise from a read error. The origin of this receptor is a donor aged 50 or older with non-small cell lung cancer. Sequences were derived from PBMCs, sampled before or after stereotactic body radiation therapy (not recorded which). The V gene is TRBV2, the J gene TRBJ2-1; D ambiguous. The chain's CDR3 is CASREDNEQFF. CDR3 coding DNA: TGTGCCAGCAGGGAAGACAATGAGCAGTTCTTC. The variable domain in full, completed from reference TRBV2 and TRBJ2-1, reads EPEVTQTPSHQVTQMGQEVILRCVPISNHLYFYWYRQILGQKVEFLVSFYNNEISEKSEIFDDQFSVERPDGSNFTLKIRSTKLEDSAMYFCASREDNEQFFGPGTRLTVL.